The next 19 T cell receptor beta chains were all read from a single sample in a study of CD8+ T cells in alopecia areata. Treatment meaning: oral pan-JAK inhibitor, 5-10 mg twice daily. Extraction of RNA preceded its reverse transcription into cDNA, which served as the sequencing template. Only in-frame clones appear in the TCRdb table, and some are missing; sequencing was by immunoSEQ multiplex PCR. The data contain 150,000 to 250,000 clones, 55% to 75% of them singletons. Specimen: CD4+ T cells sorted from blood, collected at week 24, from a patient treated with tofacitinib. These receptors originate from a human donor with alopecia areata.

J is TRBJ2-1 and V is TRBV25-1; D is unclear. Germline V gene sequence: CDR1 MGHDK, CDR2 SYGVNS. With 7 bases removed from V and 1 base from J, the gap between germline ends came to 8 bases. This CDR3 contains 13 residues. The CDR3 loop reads CASNSWSYNEQFF. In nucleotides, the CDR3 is TGTGCCAGCAACAGTTGGTCCTACAATGAGCAGTTCTTC.

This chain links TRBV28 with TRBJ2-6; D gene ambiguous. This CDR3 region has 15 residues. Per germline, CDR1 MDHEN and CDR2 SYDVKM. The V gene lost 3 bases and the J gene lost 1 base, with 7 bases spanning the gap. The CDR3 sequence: CASSLLGSGANVLTF. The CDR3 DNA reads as TGTGCCAGCAGTTTGTTAGGGTCTGGGGCCAACGTCCTGACTTTC.

The CDR3 DNA reads TGTGCCAGCAGTAACAGGGGAACTGGAAACACCATATATTTT. Its protein product is CASSNRGTGNTIYF. The genes are TRBV2 and TRBJ1-3; TRBD1 matches at 7 bases. Germline V lookup: CDR1 SNHLY, CDR2 FYNNEI. This CDR3 comprises 14 residues. V was clipped by 5 bases and J by 2 bases; unmatched bases: 3.

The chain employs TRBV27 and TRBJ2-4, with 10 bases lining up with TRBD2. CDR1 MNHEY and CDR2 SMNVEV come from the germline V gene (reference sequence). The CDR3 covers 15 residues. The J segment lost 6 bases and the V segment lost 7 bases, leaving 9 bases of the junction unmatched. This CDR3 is CASIGLAGEGNIQYF. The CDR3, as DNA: TGTGCCAGCATAGGGCTAGCGGGAGAGGGAAACATTCAGTACTTC.

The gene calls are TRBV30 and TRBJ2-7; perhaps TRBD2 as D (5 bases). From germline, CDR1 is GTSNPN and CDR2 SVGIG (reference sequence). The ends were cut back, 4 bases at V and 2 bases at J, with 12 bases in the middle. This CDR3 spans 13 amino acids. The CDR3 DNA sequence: TGTGCCTGGAACCAGCGGCGCACCTACGAGCAGTACTTC. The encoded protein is CAWNQRRTYEQYF.

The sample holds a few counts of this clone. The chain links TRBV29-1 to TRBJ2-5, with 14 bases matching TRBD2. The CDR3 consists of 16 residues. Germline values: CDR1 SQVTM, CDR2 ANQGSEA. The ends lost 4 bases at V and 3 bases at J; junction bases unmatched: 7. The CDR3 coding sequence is TGCAGCGTTGCCCGGACTAGCGGGAGGAGAGAAGAGACCCAGTACTTC. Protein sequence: CSVARTSGRREETQYF.

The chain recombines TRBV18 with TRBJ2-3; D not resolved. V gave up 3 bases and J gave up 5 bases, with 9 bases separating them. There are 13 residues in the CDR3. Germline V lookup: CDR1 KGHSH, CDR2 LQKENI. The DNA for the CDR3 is TGTGCCAGCTCACCGACGAGAGGAGATACGCAGTATTTT. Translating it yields CASSPTRGDTQYF.

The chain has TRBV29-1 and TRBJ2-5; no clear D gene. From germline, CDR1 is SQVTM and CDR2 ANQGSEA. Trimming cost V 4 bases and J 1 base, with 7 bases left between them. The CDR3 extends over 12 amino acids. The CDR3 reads CSVGYSQETQYF. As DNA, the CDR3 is TGCAGCGTTGGTTACAGCCAAGAGACCCAGTACTTC. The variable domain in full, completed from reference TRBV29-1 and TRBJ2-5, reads SAVISQKPSRDICQRGTSLTIQCQVDSQVTMMFWYRQQPGQSLTLIATANQGSEATYESGFVIDKFPISRPNLTFSTLTVSNMSPEDSSIYLCSVGYSQETQYFGPGTRLLVL.

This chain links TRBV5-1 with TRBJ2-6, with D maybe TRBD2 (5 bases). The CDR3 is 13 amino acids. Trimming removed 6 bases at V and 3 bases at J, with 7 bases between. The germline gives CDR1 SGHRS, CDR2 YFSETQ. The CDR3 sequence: CASKEDGANVLTF. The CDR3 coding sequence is TGCGCCAGCAAGGAGGATGGGGCCAACGTCCTGACTTTC. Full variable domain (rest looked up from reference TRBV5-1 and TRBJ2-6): KAGVTQTPRYLIKTRGQQVTLSCSPISGHRSVSWYQQTPGQGLQFLFEYFSETQRNKGNFPGRFSGRQFSNSRSEMNVSTLELGDSALYLCASKEDGANVLTFGAGSRLTVL.

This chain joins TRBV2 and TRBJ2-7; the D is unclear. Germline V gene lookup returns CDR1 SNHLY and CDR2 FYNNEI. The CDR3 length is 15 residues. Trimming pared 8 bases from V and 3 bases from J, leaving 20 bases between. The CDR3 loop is CASSLHRAEDYEQYF. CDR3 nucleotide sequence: TGTGCCAGCTCCCTTCACCGGGCCGAGGACTACGAGCAGTACTTC.

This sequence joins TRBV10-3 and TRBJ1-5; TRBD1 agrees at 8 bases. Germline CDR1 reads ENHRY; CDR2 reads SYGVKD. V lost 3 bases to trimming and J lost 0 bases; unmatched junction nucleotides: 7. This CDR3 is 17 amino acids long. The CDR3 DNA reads TGTGCCATCAGTGATCAACCGGGACAGGCTAGCAATCAGCCCCAGCATTTT. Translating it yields CAISDQPGQASNQPQHF.

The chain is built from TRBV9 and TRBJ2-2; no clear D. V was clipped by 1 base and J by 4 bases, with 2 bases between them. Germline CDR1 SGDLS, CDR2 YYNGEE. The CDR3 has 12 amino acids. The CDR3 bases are TGTGCCAGCAGCGTAAGCACCGGGGAGCTGTTTTTT. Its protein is CASSVSTGELFF.

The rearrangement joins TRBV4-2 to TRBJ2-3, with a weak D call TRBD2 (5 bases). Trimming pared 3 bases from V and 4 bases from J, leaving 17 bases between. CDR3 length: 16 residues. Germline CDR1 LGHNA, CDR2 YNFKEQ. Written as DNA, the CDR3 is TGTGCCAGCAGCCAGGCTCCTACTAGTAGGCCAGATACGCAGTATTTT. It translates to CASSQAPTSRPDTQYF.

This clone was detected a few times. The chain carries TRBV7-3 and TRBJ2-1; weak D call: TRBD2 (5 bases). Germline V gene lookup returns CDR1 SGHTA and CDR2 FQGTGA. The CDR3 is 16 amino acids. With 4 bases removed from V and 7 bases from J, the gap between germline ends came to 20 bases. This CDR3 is CASSSLPGVRANEQFF. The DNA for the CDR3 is TGTGCCAGCAGCTCTTTACCCGGAGTGCGGGCAAATGAGCAGTTCTTC. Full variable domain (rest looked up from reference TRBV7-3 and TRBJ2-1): GAGVSQTPSNKVTEKGKYVELRCDPISGHTALYWYRQSLGQGPEFLIYFQGTGAADDSGLPNDRFFAVRPEGSVSTLKIQRTERGDSAVYLCASSSLPGVRANEQFFGPGTRLTVL.

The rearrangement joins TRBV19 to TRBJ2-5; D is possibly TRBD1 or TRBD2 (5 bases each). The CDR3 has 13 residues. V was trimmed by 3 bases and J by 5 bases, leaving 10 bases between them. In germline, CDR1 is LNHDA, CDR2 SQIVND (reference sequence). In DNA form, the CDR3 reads TGTGCCAGTAGTATCGCCGGGGCTGAGACCCAGTACTTC. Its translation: CASSIAGAETQYF.

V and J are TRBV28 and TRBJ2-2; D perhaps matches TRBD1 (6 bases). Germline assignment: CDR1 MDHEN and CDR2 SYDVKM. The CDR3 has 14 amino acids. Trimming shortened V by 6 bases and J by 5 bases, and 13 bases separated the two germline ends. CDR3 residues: CASRHGQRTGELFF. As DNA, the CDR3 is TGTGCCAGCAGACACGGACAGCGGACCGGGGAGCTGTTTTTT.

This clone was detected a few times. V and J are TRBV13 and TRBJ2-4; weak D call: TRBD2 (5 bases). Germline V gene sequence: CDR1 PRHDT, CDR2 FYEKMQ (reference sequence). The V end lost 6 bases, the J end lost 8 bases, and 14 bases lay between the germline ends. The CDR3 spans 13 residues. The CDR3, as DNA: TGTGCCAGCAGTGAGAGAGGAGGAGACATTCAGTACTTC. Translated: CASSERGGDIQYF.

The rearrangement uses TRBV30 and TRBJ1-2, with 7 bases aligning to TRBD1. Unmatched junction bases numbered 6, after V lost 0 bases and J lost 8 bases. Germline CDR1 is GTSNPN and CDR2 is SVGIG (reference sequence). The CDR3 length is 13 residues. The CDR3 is CAWSVQGGPGYTF. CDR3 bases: TGTGCCTGGAGTGTTCAGGGGGGACCCGGCTACACCTTC. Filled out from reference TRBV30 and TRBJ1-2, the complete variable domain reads SQTIHQWPATLVQPVGSPLSLECTVEGTSNPNLYWYRQAAGRGLQLLFYSVGIGQISSEVPQNLSASRPQDRQFILSSKKLLLSDSGFYLCAWSVQGGPGYTFGSGTRLTVV.

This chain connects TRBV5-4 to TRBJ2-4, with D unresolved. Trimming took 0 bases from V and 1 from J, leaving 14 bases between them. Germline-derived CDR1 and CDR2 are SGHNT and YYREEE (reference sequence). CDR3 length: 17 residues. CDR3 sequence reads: CASSLAGEGWAKNIQYF. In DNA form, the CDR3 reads TGTGCCAGCAGCTTGGCTGGGGAAGGATGGGCCAAAAACATTCAGTACTTC.